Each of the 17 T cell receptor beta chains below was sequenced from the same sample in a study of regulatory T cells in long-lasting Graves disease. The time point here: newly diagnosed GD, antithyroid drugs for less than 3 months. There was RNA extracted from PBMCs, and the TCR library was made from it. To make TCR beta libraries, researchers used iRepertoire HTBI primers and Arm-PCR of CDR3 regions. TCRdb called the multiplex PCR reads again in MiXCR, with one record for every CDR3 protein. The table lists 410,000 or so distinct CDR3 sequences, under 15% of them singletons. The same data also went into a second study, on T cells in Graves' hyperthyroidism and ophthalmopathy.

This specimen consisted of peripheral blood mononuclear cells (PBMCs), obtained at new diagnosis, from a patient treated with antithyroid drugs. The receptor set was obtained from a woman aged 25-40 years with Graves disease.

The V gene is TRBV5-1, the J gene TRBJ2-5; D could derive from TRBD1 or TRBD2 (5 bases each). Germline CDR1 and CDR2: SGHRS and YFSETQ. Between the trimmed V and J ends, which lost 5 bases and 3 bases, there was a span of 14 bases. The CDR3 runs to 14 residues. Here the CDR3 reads CASRQGTVEETQYF. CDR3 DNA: TGCGCCAGCAGGCAAGGGACGGTCGAAGAGACCCAGTACTTC.

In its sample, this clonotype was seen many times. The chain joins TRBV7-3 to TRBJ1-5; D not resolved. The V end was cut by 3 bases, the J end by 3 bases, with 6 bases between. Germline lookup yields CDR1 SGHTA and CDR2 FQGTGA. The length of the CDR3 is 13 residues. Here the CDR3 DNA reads TGTGCCAGCAGCTTTGGGTCCAATCAGCCCCAGCATTTT. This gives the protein CASSFGSNQPQHF. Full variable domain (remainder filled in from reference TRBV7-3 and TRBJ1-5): GAGVSQTPSNKVTEKGKYVELRCDPISGHTALYWYRQSLGQGPEFLIYFQGTGAADDSGLPNDRFFAVRPEGSVSTLKIQRTERGDSAVYLCASSFGSNQPQHFGDGTRLSIL.

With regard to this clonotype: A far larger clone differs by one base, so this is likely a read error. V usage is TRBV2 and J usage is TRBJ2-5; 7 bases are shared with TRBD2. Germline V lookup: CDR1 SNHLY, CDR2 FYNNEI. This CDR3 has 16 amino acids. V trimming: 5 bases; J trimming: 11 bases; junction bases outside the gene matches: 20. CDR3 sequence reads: CASSRTRESLRNEQYF. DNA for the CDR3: TGTGCCAGCAGTCGAACGCGGGAGAGCCTCCGGAATGAGCAGTACTTC. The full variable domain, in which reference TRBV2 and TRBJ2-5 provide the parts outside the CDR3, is EPEVTQTPSHQVTQMGQEVILRCVPISNHLYFYWYRQILGQKVEFLVSFYNNEISEKSEIFDDQFSVERPDGSNFTLKIRSTKLEDSAMYFCASSRTRESLRNEQYFGPGTRLLVL.

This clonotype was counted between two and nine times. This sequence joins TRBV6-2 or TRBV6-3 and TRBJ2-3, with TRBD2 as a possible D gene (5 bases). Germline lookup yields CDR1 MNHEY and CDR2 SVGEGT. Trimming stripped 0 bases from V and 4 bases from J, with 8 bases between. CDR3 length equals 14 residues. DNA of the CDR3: TGTGCCAGCAGTTACTCGAGGGTTCCAGATACGCAGTATTTT. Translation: CASSYSRVPDTQYF.

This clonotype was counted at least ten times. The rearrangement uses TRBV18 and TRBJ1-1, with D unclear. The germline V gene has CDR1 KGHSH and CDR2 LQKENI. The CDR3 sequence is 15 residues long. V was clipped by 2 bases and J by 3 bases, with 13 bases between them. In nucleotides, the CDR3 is TGTGCCAGCTCACCAATGAACCTGGGGTACACTGAAGCTTTCTTT. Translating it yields CASSPMNLGYTEAFF.

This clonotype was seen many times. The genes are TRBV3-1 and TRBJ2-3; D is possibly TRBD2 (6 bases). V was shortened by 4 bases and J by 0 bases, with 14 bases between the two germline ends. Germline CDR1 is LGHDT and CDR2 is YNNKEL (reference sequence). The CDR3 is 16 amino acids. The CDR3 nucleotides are TGTGCCAGCAGCCCTCTTGACAGCGGGAGCACAGATACGCAGTATTTT. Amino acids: CASSPLDSGSTDTQYF.

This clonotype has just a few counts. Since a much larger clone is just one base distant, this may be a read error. The CDR3: CSAKREAQYF. In nucleotides, the CDR3 is TGCAGTGCAAAAAGAGAGGCCCAGTACTTC. V usage is TRBV20-1 and J usage is TRBJ2-5; D gene unclear. CDR1 DFQATT and CDR2 SNEGSKA come from the germline V gene (reference sequence). This CDR3 region has 10 residues.

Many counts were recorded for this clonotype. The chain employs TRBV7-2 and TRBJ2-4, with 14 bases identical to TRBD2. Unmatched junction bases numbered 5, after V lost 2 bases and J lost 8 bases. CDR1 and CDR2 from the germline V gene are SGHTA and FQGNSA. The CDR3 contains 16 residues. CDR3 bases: TGTGCCAGCAGCTTAACTGGGACTAGCGGGAGTGACATTCAGTACTTC. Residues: CASSLTGTSGSDIQYF.

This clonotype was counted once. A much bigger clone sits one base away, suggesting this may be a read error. The CDR3 region has the DNA TGCGCCAGCAGCTCGCGTCTCGCCTCTAGCGGGATAGCCAAAAACATTCAGTACTTC. This codes for CASSSRLASSGIAKNIQYF. The chain has TRBV5-1 and TRBJ2-4, with 9 bases that match TRBD2. From germline, CDR1 is SGHRS and CDR2 YFSETQ. Losses at the gene ends were 3 bases for V and 0 bases for J; bases not matched to a gene: 13. This CDR3 region has 19 residues.

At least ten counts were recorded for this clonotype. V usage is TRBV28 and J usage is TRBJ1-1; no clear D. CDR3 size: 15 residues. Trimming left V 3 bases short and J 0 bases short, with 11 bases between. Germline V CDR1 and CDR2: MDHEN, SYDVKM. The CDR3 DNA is TGTGCCAGCAGTTTGCCCCGGCAGATGAACACTGAAGCTTTCTTT. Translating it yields CASSLPRQMNTEAFF.

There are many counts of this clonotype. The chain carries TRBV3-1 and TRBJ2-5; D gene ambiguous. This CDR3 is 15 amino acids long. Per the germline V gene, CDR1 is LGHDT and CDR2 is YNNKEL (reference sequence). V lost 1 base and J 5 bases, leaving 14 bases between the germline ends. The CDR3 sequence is CASSQAAGRPETQYF. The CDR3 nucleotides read TGTGCCAGCAGCCAAGCTGCCGGGCGACCGGAGACCCAGTACTTC.

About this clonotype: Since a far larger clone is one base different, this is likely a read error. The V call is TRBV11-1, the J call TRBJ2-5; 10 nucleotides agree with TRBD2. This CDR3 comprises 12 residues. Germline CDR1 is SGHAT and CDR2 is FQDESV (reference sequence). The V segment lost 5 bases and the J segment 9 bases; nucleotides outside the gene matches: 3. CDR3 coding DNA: TGTGCCAGCAGCCGGAGCGGGAGGGCCCAGTACTTC. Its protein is CASSRSGRAQYF. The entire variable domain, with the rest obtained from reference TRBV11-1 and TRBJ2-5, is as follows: EAEVAQSPRYKITEKSQAVAFWCDPISGHATLYWYRQILGQGPELLVQFQDESVVDDSQLPKDRFSAERLKGVDSTLKIQPAELGDSAMYLCASSRSGRAQYFGPGTRLLVL.

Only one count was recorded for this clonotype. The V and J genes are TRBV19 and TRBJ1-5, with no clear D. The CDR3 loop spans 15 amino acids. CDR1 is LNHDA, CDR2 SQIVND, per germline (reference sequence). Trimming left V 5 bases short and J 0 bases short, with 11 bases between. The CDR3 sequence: CASSSVVVSNQPQHF. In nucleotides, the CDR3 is TGTGCCAGTAGTTCAGTCGTTGTTAGCAATCAGCCCCAGCATTTT.

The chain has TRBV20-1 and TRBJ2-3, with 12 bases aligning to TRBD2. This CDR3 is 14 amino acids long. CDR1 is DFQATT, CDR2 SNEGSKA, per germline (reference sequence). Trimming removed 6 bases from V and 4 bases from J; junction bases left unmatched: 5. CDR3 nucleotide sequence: TGCAGTGCCCTAGCGGGAGGGCCCGCAGATACGCAGTATTTT. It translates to CSALAGGPADTQYF.

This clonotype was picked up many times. As DNA, the CDR3 is TGTGCCAGCAGCCAACCTCACGGGGGATCAACTAATGAAAAACTGTTTTTT. Translating gives CASSQPHGGSTNEKLFF. This chain connects TRBV7-9 to TRBJ1-4, with D maybe TRBD1 (5 bases). The CDR3 covers 17 residues. V shed 5 bases and J shed 0 bases, with 16 bases lying between them. Germline CDR1 reads SEHNR; CDR2 reads FQNEAQ (reference sequence).

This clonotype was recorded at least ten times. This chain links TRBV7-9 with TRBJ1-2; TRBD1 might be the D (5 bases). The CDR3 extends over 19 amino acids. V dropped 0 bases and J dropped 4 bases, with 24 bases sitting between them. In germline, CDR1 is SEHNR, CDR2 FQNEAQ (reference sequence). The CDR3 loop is CASSLAKNLQTDEAYGYTF. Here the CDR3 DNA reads TGTGCCAGCAGCTTAGCCAAGAATCTCCAGACAGACGAGGCCTATGGCTACACCTTC.

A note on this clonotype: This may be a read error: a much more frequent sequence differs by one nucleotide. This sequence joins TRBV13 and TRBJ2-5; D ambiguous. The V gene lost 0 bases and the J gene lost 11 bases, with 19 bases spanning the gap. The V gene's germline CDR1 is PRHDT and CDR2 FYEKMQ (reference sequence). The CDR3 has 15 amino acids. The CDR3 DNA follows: TGTGCCAGCAGCTTAGGAGGGCATGGCTACAATGAGCAGTACTTC. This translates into CASSLGGHGYNEQYF.